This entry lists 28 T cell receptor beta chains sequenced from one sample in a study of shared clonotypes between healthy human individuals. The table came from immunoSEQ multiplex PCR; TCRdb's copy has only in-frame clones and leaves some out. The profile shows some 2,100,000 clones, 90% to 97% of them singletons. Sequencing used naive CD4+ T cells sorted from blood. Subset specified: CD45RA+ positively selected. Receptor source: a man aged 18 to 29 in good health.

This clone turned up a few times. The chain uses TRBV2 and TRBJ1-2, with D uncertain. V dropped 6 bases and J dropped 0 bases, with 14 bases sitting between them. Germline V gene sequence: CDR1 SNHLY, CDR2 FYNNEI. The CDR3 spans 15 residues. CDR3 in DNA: TGTGCCAGCAGAGTCCTGGACCGAGCTAACTATGGCTACACCTTC. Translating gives CASRVLDRANYGYTF.

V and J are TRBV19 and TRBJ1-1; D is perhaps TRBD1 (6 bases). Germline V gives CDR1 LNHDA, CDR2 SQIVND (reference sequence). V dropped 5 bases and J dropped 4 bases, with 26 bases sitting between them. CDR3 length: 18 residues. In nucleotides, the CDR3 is TGTGCCAGTAGTTCACGACCGGGACAAAACAGGTGGGGCACTGAAGCTTTCTTT. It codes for CASSSRPGQNRWGTEAFF.

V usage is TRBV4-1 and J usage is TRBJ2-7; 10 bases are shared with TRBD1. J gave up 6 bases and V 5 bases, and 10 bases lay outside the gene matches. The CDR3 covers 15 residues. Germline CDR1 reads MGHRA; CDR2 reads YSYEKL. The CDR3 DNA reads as TGCGCCAGCAGCAGGGAGGGACAGGGGCTCCCCGAGCAGTACTTC. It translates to CASSREGQGLPEQYF.

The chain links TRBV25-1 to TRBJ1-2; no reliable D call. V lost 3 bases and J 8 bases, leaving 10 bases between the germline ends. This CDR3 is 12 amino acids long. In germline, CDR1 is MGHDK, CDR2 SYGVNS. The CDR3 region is CASSDARSGYTF. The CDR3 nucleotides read TGTGCCAGCAGTGACGCGAGGTCGGGCTACACCTTC.

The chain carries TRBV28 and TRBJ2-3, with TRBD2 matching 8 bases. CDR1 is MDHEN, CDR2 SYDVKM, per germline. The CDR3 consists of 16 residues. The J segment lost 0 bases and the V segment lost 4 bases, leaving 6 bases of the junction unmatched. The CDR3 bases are TGTGCCAGCAGTTCGGTAGCGGGGCTTAGCACAGATACGCAGTATTTT. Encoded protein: CASSSVAGLSTDTQYF.

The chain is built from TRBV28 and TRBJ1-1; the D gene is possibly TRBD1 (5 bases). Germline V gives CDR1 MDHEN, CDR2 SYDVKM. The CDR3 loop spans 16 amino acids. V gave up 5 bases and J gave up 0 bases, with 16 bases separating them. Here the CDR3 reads CASSPTGTFMNTEAFF. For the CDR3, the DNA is TGTGCCAGCAGTCCAACCGGGACGTTCATGAACACTGAAGCTTTCTTT. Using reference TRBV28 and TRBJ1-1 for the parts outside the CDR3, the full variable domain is DVKVTQSSRYLVKRTGEKVFLECVQDMDHENMFWYRQDPGLGLRLIYFSYDVKMKEKGDIPEGYSVSREKKERFSLILESASTNQTSMYLCASSPTGTFMNTEAFFGQGTRLTVV.

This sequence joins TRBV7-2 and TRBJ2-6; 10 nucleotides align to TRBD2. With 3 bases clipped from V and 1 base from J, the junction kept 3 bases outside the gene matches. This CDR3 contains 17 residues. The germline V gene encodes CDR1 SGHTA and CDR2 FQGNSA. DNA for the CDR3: TGTGCCAGCAGCTTGCTAGCGGGAGTATCTGGGGCCAACGTCCTGACTTTC. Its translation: CASSLLAGVSGANVLTF.

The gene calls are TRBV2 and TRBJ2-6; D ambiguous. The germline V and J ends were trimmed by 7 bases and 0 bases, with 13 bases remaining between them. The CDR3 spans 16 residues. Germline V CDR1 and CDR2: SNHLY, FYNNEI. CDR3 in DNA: TGTGCCAGCATTGCGGACCGAGTCTCTGGGGCCAACGTCCTGACTTTC. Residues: CASIADRVSGANVLTF.

The DNA of the CDR3 is TGTGCCAGCTCACCAGGGACCGGGACAGGGCTCTCCTACGAGCAGTACTTC. It specifies CASSPGTGTGLSYEQYF. The rearrangement joins TRBV18 to TRBJ2-7; TRBD1 aligns across 9 bases. Losses at the gene ends were 2 bases for V and 0 bases for J; bases not matched to a gene: 8. In germline, CDR1 is KGHSH, CDR2 LQKENI. This CDR3 is 17 amino acids long.

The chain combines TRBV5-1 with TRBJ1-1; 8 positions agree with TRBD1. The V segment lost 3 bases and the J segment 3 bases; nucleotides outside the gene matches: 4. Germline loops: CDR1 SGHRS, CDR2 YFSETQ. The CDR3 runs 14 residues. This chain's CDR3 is CASSSTGGYTEAFF. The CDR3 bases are TGCGCCAGCAGCTCAACAGGGGGGTACACTGAAGCTTTCTTT. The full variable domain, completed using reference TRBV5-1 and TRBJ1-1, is KAGVTQTPRYLIKTRGQQVTLSCSPISGHRSVSWYQQTPGQGLQFLFEYFSETQRNKGNFPGRFSGRQFSNSRSEMNVSTLELGDSALYLCASSSTGGYTEAFFGQGTRLTVV.

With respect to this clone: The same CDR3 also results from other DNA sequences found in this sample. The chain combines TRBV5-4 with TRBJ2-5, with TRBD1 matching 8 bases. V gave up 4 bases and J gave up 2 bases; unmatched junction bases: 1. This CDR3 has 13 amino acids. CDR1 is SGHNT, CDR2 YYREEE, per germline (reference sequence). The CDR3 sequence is CASSRQGQETQYF. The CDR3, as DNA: TGTGCCAGCAGCCGACAGGGGCAAGAGACCCAGTACTTC.

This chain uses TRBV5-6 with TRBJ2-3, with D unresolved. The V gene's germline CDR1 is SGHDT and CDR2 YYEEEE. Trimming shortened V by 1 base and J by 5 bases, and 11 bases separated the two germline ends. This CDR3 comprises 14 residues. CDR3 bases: TGTGCCAGCAGCTTGTCCAAGATGGGAGATACGCAGTATTTT. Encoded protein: CASSLSKMGDTQYF.

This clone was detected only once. The CDR3 protein is CASSYLNRMNTEAFF. CDR3 DNA: TGTGCCAGCAGCTACTTAAACAGGATGAACACTGAAGCTTTCTTT. V usage is TRBV5-6 and J usage is TRBJ1-1, with D perhaps matching TRBD1 (5 bases). This CDR3 has 15 amino acids. With 3 bases removed from V and 0 bases from J, the gap between germline ends came to 12 bases. CDR1 and CDR2 (germline): SGHDT, YYEEEE.

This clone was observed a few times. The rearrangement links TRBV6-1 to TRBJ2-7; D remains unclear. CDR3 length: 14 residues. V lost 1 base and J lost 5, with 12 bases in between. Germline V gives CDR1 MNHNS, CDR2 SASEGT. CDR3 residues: CASSEGVGVDEQYF. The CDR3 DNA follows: TGTGCCAGCAGTGAAGGGGTGGGCGTCGACGAGCAGTACTTC.

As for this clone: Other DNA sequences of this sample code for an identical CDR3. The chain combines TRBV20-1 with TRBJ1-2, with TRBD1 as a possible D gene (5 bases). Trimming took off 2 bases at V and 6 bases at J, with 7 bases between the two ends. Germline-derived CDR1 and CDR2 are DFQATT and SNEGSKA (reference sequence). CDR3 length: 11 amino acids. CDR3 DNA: TGCAGTGCTAGACAGGGCGATGGCTACACCTTC. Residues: CSARQGDGYTF.

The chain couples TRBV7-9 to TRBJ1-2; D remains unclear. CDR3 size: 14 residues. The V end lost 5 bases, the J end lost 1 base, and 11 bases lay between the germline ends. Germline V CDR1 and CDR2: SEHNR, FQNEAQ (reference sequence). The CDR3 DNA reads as TGTGCCAGCAGCCCCTCGGCGGTTAACTATGGCTACACCTTC. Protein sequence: CASSPSAVNYGYTF.

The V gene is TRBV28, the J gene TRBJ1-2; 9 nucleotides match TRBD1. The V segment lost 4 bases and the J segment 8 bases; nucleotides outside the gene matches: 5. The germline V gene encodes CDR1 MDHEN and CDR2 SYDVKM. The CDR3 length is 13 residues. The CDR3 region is CASSSGQGEGYTF. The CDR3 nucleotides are TGTGCCAGCAGTTCGGGACAGGGAGAAGGCTACACCTTC.

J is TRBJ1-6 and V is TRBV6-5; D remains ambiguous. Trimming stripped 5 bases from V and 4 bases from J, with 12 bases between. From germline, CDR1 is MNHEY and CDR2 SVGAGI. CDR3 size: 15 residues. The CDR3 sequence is CASSQSWGYNSPLHF. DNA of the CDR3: TGTGCCAGCAGTCAGAGTTGGGGTTATAATTCACCCCTCCACTTT.

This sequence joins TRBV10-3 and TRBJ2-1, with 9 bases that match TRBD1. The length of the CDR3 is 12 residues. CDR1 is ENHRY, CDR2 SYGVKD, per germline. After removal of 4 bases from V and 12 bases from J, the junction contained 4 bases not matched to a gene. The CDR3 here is CAISGTGDGQFF. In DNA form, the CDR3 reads TGTGCCATCAGTGGGACAGGGGATGGGCAGTTCTTC.

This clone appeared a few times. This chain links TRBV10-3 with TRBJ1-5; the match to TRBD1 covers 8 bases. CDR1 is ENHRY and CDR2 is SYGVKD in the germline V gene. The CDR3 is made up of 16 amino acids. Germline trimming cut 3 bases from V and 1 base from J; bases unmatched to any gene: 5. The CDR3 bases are TGTGCCATCAGTGAAGGAGGACAGGGAAGCAATCAGCCCCAGCATTTT. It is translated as CAISEGGQGSNQPQHF.

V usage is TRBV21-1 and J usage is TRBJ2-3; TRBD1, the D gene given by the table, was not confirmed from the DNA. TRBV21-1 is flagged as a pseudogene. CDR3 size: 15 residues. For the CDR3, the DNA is TGTGCCAGCAGCAAAGGACAGGGATTCACAGATACGCAGTATTTT. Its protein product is CASSKGQGFTDTQYF.

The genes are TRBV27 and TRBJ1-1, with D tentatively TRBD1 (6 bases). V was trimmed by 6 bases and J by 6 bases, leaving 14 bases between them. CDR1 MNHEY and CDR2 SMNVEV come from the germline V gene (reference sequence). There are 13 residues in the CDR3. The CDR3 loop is CASRVLQGPEAFF. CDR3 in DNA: TGTGCCAGCAGAGTACTACAGGGACCTGAAGCTTTCTTT.

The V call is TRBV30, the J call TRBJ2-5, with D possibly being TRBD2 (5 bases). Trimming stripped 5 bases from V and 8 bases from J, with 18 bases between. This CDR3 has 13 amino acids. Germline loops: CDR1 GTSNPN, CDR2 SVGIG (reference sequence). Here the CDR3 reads CAWRPPGLRTQYF. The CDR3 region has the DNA TGTGCCTGGCGGCCCCCGGGGTTGAGAACCCAGTACTTC.

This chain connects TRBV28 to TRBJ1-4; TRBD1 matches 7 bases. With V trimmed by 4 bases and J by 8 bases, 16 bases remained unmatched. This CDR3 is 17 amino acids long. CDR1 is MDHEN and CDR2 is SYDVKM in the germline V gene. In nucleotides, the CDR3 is TGTGCCAGCAGTTCCAGACGACGACAGGGCGGTATGGAAAAACTGTTTTTT. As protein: CASSSRRRQGGMEKLFF.

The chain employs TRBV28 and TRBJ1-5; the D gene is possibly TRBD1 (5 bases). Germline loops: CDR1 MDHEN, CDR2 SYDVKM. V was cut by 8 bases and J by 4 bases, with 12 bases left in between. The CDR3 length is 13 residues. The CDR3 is CASSARENQPQHF. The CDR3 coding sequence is TGTGCCAGCTCGGCCAGGGAAAATCAGCCCCAGCATTTT.

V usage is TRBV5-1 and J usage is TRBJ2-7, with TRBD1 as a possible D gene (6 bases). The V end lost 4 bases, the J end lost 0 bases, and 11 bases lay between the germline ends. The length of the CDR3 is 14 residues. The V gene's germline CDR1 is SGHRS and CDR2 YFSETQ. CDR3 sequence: CASSKGTSSYEQYF. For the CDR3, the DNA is TGCGCCAGCAGCAAGGGGACATCCTCCTACGAGCAGTACTTC.

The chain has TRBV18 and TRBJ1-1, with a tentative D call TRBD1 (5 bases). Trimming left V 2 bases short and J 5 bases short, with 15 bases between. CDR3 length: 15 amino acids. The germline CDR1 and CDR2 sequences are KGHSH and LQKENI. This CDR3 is CASSPFEGRRTEAFF. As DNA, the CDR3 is TGTGCCAGCTCACCATTTGAGGGGAGGAGGACTGAAGCTTTCTTT.

CDR3 sequence: CASSLFSNQPQHF. The DNA for the CDR3 is TGTGCCAGCAGTTTATTTAGCAATCAGCCCCAGCATTTT. V gene TRBV28 combines with J gene TRBJ1-5, with D unclear. Trimming left V 1 base short and J 0 bases short, with 1 base between. The CDR3 has 13 amino acids. The germline gives CDR1 MDHEN, CDR2 SYDVKM.